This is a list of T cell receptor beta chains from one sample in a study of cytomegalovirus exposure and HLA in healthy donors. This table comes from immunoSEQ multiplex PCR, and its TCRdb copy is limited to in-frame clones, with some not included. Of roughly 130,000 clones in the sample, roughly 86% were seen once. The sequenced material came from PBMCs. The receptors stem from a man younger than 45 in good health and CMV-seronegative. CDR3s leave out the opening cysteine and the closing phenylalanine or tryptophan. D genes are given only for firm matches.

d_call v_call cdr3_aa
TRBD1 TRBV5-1 ASSLDRGGYGYT
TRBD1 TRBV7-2 ASSLTTGAGNTIY
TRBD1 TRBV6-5 ASSRGQGGQTQY
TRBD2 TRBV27 ASSLGLADSIEQF
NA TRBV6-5 ASSYLAGSSYEQY
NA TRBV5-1 ASSLAGTSEQF
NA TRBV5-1 ASSLAVSGNTIY
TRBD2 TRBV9 ASSAPLREGIGELF
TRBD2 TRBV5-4 ASSLALAGAKNIQY
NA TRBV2 ASRAGLQYEQY
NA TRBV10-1 ASSERYTYTQY
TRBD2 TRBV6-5 ASSYTSGRWYEQY
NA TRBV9 ASSVDTNVLT
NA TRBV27 ASNRYGSYNEQF
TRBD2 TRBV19 ASQTGRTVTDTQY
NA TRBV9 ASSVRGGQYNEQF
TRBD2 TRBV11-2 ASSLVRTSFRF
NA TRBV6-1 ASSDRSEGNTIY
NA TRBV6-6 ASSYHIRTDGNTIY
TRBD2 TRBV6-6 ASRQTSGFETQY
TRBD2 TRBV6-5 ASSRGGPYEQY
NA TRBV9 ASSVTGLAGNTIY
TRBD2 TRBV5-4 ASSLGAGGRNNEQF
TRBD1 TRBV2 ASSRQGRDTEAF
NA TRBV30 AWSYAGDTQY
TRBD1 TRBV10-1 ASSESGDRSRVEGYT
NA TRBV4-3 ASSQDLQGIASPLH
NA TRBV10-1 ASSESAGSAEAF
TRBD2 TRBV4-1 ASGTSSSYEQY
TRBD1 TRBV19 ASSIGRQGYEQY
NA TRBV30 AWNTGETQY
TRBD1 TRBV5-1 ASSSGQGDTEAF
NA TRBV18 ASSPVRDNHREQY
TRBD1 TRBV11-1 ASSRTGRDGYT
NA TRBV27 ASSLRQQAYTEAF
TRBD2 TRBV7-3 ASSPGLAGVDEQY
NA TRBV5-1 ASSLEQAATEAF
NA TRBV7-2 ASSLGDLRANVLT
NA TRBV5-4 ASSAGTARTYNEQF
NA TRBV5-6 ASSLFSGNFNEQF
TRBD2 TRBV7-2 ASSLGGGGYEQY
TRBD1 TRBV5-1 ASSDGQGLTDTQY
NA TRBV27 ASRLQGFTEAF
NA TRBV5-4 ASSPGGQNMNTEAF
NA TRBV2 ASSDQGSGELF
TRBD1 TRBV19 ASSGTGTANYGYT
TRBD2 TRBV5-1 ASSFITSGRNEQF